This T cell receptor beta chain stems from a study of cytomegalovirus exposure and HLA in healthy donors. General study results and limits: Serostatus for CMV was the only available immune exposure information. Productive rates of about 90% or about 30% were seen for most TCR beta V segments in an earlier analysis. In a later analysis, about 17,000 TCR beta sequences were associated with HLA alleles at 0.05 false discovery rate.

Regarding this clone: Its antigen is still unknown.

Primers: 60 Vbeta forward and 13 Jbeta reverse. Sequencing was performed with immunoSEQ multiplex PCR; in TCRdb, only in-frame clones are kept and a portion is missing. Its table records roughly 220,000 clones. Donors likely had unrecorded immune exposures despite being nominally healthy when sampled. V was shortened by 5 bases and J by 7 bases, with 6 bases between the two germline ends. CDR1 is SGHVS and CDR2 is FQNEAQ in the germline V gene. The CDR3 runs 10 residues. The sample taken for sequencing was PBMCs. This chain links TRBV7-8 with TRBJ2-7; D gene uncertain. This receptor was obtained from a girl aged 2-10 years in good health and CMV-seropositive. The chain's CDR3 is CASSNQEQYF. Written as DNA, the CDR3 is TGTGCCAGCAGCAATCAGGAGCAGTACTTC. Full variable domain (outside the CDR3, taken from reference TRBV7-8 and TRBJ2-7): GAGVSQSPRYKVAKRGQDVALRCDPISGHVSLFWYQQALGQGPEFLTYFQNEAQLDKSGLPSDRFFAERPEGSVSTLKIQRTQQEDSAVYLCASSNQEQYFGPGTRLTVT.